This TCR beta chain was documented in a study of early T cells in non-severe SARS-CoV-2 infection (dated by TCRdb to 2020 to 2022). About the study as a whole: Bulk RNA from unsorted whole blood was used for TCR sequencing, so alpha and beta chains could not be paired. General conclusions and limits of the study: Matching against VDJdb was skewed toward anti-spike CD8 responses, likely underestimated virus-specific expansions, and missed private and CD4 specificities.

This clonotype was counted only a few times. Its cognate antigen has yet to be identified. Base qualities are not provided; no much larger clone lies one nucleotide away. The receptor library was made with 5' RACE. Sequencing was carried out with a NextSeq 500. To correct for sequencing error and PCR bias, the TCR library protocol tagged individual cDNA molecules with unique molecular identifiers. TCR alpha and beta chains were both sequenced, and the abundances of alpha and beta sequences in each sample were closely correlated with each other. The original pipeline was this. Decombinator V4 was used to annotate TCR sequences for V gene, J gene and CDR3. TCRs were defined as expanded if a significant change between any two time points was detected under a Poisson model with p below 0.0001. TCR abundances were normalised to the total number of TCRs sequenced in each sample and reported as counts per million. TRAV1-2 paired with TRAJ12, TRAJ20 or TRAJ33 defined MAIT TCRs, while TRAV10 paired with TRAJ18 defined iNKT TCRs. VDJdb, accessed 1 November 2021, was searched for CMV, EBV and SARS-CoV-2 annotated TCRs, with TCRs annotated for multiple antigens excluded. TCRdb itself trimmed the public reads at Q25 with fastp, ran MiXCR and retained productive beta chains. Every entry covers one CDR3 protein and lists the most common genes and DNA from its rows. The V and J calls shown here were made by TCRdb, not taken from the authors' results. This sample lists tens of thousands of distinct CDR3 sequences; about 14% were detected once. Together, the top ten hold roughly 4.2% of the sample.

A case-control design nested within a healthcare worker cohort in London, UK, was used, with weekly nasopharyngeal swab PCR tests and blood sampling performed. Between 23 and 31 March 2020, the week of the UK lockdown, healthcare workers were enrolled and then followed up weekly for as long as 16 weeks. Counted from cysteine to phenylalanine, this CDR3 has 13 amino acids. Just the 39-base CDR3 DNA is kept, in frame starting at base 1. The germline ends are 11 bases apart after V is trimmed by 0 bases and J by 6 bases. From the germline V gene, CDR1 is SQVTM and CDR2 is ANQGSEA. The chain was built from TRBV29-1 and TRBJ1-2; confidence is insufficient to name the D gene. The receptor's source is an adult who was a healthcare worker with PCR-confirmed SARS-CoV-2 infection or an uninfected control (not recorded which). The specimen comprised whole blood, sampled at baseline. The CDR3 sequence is CSVEDSENDGYTF. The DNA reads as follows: TGCAGCGTTGAAGATTCGGAGAATGATGGCTACACCTTC.